What follows is one T cell receptor (beta chain) and its context. This specimen belongs to a study of blood T cell repertoires in COVID-19. Study-level background: The cDNA or gDNA used as material had been derived from T cells, B-cell-depleted T cells, or PBMCs.

Recruitment covered about 25 US areas and drew participants whose ages spanned roughly 18 to 90 years. Participants' reported clinical history set cohort assignment. Resolution of symptoms, clearance, or two negative PCRs was present in recovered Cohort 3 donors. Germline V lookup: CDR1 SGHNT, CDR2 YENEEA. Trimming pared 5 bases from V and 11 bases from J, leaving 27 bases between. The CDR3 extends over 16 amino acids. Data came from immunoSEQ multiplex PCR; TCRdb stores just in-frame clones and leaves some out. The sample holds fewer than 250,000 clones, more than 70% seen once. The chain combines TRBV11-3 with TRBJ1-1; perhaps TRBD1 as D (6 bases). The sample was PBMCs or T cells enriched from blood (not recorded which). The TCR comes from a woman between 45 and 60 years old who had recovered from COVID-19. This CDR3 is CASSPSPDSPDNSAFF. DNA for the CDR3: TGTGCCAGCAGCCCTTCCCCGGACAGCCCCGACAACTCGGCTTTCTTT. Complete variable domain (other parts from reference TRBV11-3 and TRBJ1-1): EAGVVQSPRYKIIEKKQPVAFWCNPISGHNTLYWYLQNLGQGPELLIRYENEEAVDDSQLPKDRFSAERLKGVDSTLKIQPAELGDSAVYLCASSPSPDSPDNSAFFGQGTRLTVV.